This is a list of T cell receptor beta chains from one sample in a study of shared clonotypes between healthy human individuals. Clones were sequenced by immunoSEQ multiplex PCR, and TCRdb holds only the in-frame ones, with some missing. The table records some 530,000 clones, 81% of them present only once. Sequences were obtained from PBMCs. These receptors all stem from a woman between 40 and 55 years old in good health. Some clones in this sample may be carry-over from other donors' samples. CDR3s include the opening cysteine and the closing phenylalanine or tryptophan. A D gene is named only where the DNA matches it firmly. Size is stated for part of the rows, as once, few or many counts, or as a class when the clone is expanded.

j_call: TRBJ1-5; v_call: TRBV6-1; cdr3_length: 14; d_call: TRBD1; clone_size: NA; cdr3_aa: CASSDRASNQPQHF; cdr3_nt: TGTGCCAGCAGCGACAGGGCTTCCAATCAGCCCCAGCATTTT
j_call: TRBJ2-7; v_call: TRBV6-5; cdr3_length: 14; d_call: NA; clone_size: NA; cdr3_aa: CASSSSGHPYEQYF; cdr3_nt: TGTGCCAGCAGTTCGTCGGGACACCCCTACGAGCAGTACTTC
j_call: TRBJ1-2; v_call: TRBV28; cdr3_length: 14; d_call: NA; clone_size: NA; cdr3_aa: CASSPRGQTYGYTF; cdr3_nt: TGTGCCAGCAGTCCCCGCGGACAGACGTATGGCTACACCTTC
j_call: TRBJ2-2; v_call: TRBV9; cdr3_length: 17; d_call: NA; clone_size: NA; cdr3_aa: CASSVASGGGTTGELFF; cdr3_nt: TGTGCCAGCAGCGTAGCGAGCGGAGGGGGGACCACCGGGGAGCTGTTTTTT
j_call: TRBJ2-7; v_call: TRBV7-9; cdr3_length: 13; d_call: TRBD1; clone_size: NA; cdr3_aa: CAGGQGSGHEQYF; cdr3_nt: TGTGCCGGAGGACAGGGTTCTGGGCACGAGCAGTACTTC
j_call: TRBJ2-1; v_call: TRBV27; cdr3_length: 12; d_call: NA; clone_size: NA; cdr3_aa: CASSSRPREQFF; cdr3_nt: TGTGCCAGCAGTTCCCGACCCAGGGAGCAGTTCTTC
j_call: TRBJ2-1; v_call: TRBV10-3; cdr3_length: 14; d_call: TRBD2; clone_size: NA; cdr3_aa: CAIGGGSPYNEQFF; cdr3_nt: TGTGCCATCGGGGGAGGGAGCCCCTACAATGAGCAGTTCTTC
j_call: TRBJ2-1; v_call: TRBV5-4; cdr3_length: 15; d_call: NA; clone_size: NA; cdr3_aa: CASSFGPESYNEQFF; cdr3_nt: TGTGCCAGCAGCTTTGGCCCAGAATCCTACAATGAGCAGTTCTTC
j_call: TRBJ1-2; v_call: TRBV11-2; cdr3_length: 13; d_call: NA; clone_size: few; cdr3_aa: CASSLKSSYGYTF; cdr3_nt: TGTGCCAGCAGCTTGAAATCCAGCTATGGCTACACCTTC
j_call: TRBJ2-7; v_call: TRBV6-1; cdr3_length: 14; d_call: TRBD2; clone_size: few; cdr3_aa: CASSIAGGPHEQYF; cdr3_nt: TGTGCCAGCAGTATAGCGGGAGGGCCCCACGAGCAGTACTTC
j_call: TRBJ1-1; v_call: TRBV7-8; cdr3_length: 15; d_call: TRBD1; clone_size: NA; cdr3_aa: CASSVRDRGGTEAFF; cdr3_nt: TGTGCCAGCAGCGTCCGGGACAGGGGTGGAACTGAAGCTTTCTTT
j_call: TRBJ2-7; v_call: TRBV7-8; cdr3_length: 16; d_call: NA; clone_size: NA; cdr3_aa: CASSLLSGSLPHEQYF; cdr3_nt: TGTGCCAGCAGCTTACTGTCAGGATCCCTACCCCACGAGCAGTACTTC
j_call: TRBJ2-7; v_call: TRBV9; cdr3_length: 16; d_call: TRBD2; clone_size: NA; cdr3_aa: CASSLTGTSGTYEQYF; cdr3_nt: TGTGCCAGCAGCCTCACCGGGACTAGCGGGACCTACGAGCAGTACTTC
j_call: TRBJ1-1; v_call: TRBV7-9; cdr3_length: 14; d_call: NA; clone_size: NA; cdr3_aa: CASSSQSGGTEAFF; cdr3_nt: TGTGCCAGCAGCTCTCAATCAGGTGGCACTGAAGCTTTCTTT
j_call: TRBJ2-5; v_call: TRBV18; cdr3_length: 16; d_call: NA; clone_size: few; cdr3_aa: CASSPQAGPLGETQYF; cdr3_nt: TGTGCCAGCTCACCACAGGCAGGCCCTCTGGGAGAGACCCAGTACTTC
j_call: TRBJ2-5; v_call: TRBV9; cdr3_length: 16; d_call: NA; clone_size: NA; cdr3_aa: CASSVGAGNGVETQYF; cdr3_nt: TGTGCCAGCAGCGTAGGGGCAGGGAATGGCGTTGAGACCCAGTACTTC
j_call: TRBJ1-1; v_call: TRBV30; cdr3_length: 13; d_call: NA; clone_size: NA; cdr3_aa: CAWSVGVGTPLGF; cdr3_nt: NA
j_call: TRBJ2-1; v_call: TRBV7-3; cdr3_length: 15; d_call: NA; clone_size: NA; cdr3_aa: CASSLDPSSYNEQFF; cdr3_nt: TGTGCCAGCAGCCTGGACCCGAGCTCCTACAATGAGCAGTTCTTC
j_call: TRBJ2-7; v_call: TRBV28; cdr3_length: 13; d_call: NA; clone_size: NA; cdr3_aa: CASSPNALDEQYF; cdr3_nt: TGTGCCAGCAGCCCCAACGCGTTAGACGAGCAGTACTTC
j_call: TRBJ1-5; v_call: TRBV5-1; cdr3_length: 15; d_call: TRBD1; clone_size: NA; cdr3_aa: CASSLAGQDGQPQHF; cdr3_nt: TGCGCCAGCAGCTTGGCCGGACAGGACGGGCAGCCCCAGCATTTT
j_call: TRBJ2-5; v_call: TRBV2; cdr3_length: 17; d_call: TRBD2; clone_size: NA; cdr3_aa: CASSERGTSGRKETQYF; cdr3_nt: TGTGCCAGCAGTGAACGTGGCACTAGCGGGAGGAAAGAGACCCAGTACTTC
j_call: TRBJ2-5; v_call: TRBV15; cdr3_length: 15; d_call: NA; clone_size: NA; cdr3_aa: CATSSLGPSQETQYF; cdr3_nt: TGTGCCACCAGCAGTCTGGGTCCTTCCCAAGAGACCCAGTACTTC
j_call: TRBJ1-4; v_call: TRBV20-1; cdr3_length: 10; d_call: NA; clone_size: NA; cdr3_aa: CSARAEKLFF; cdr3_nt: TGCAGTGCTAGGGCGGAAAAACTGTTTTTT
j_call: TRBJ2-7; v_call: TRBV27; cdr3_length: 19; d_call: TRBD2; clone_size: NA; cdr3_aa: CASSPPGGSGSFIPYEQYF; cdr3_nt: TGTGCCAGCAGTCCTCCAGGGGGTAGCGGGAGCTTTATCCCCTACGAGCAGTACTTC
j_call: TRBJ2-7; v_call: TRBV21-1; cdr3_length: 15; d_call: NA; clone_size: few; cdr3_aa: CASSRPRDNSYEQYF; cdr3_nt: TGTGCCAGCAGCAGGCCCCGGGACAACTCCTACGAGCAGTACTTC
j_call: TRBJ2-3; v_call: TRBV6-5; cdr3_length: 16; d_call: TRBD2; clone_size: NA; cdr3_aa: CASSYQTSGRPDTQYF; cdr3_nt: TGTGCCAGCAGTTACCAGACTAGCGGGAGGCCAGATACGCAGTATTTT
j_call: TRBJ2-1; v_call: TRBV6-1; cdr3_length: 15; d_call: NA; clone_size: NA; cdr3_aa: CASTFTPDSGNEQFF; cdr3_nt: TGTGCCAGCACCTTCACACCTGACTCCGGGAATGAGCAGTTCTTC
j_call: TRBJ2-6; v_call: TRBV19; cdr3_length: 14; d_call: NA; clone_size: NA; cdr3_aa: CASSIDRGANVLTF; cdr3_nt: TGTGCCAGTAGTATTGACCGGGGGGCCAACGTCCTGACTTTC
j_call: TRBJ1-4; v_call: TRBV5-4; cdr3_length: 14; d_call: NA; clone_size: NA; cdr3_aa: CASSLSGGIEKLFF; cdr3_nt: TGTGCCAGCAGCCTTTCGGGCGGGATTGAAAAACTGTTTTTT
j_call: TRBJ2-3; v_call: TRBV27; cdr3_length: 15; d_call: NA; clone_size: NA; cdr3_aa: CASSLGRPSTDTQYF; cdr3_nt: TGTGCCAGCAGTTTAGGACGCCCGAGCACAGATACGCAGTATTTT
j_call: TRBJ2-5; v_call: TRBV28; cdr3_length: 15; d_call: NA; clone_size: many; cdr3_aa: CASSLTGPQSETQYF; cdr3_nt: TGTGCCAGCAGTTTAACGGGCCCACAATCGGAGACCCAGTACTTC
j_call: TRBJ1-2; v_call: TRBV6-5; cdr3_length: 14; d_call: NA; clone_size: many; cdr3_aa: CASSYSQLNYGYTF; cdr3_nt: TGTGCCAGCAGTTACTCCCAGTTGAACTATGGCTACACCTTC
j_call: TRBJ2-3; v_call: TRBV30; cdr3_length: 16; d_call: TRBD2; clone_size: NA; cdr3_aa: CAWSTGTSGYTDTQYF; cdr3_nt: TGTGCCTGGAGTACCGGGACTAGCGGCTACACAGATACGCAGTATTTT
j_call: TRBJ1-4; v_call: TRBV19; cdr3_length: 15; d_call: TRBD1; clone_size: NA; cdr3_aa: CASSGTGDGYEKLFF; cdr3_nt: TGTGCCAGTAGCGGGACAGGGGATGGTTATGAAAAACTGTTTTTT
j_call: TRBJ1-5; v_call: TRBV29-1; cdr3_length: 13; d_call: NA; clone_size: NA; cdr3_aa: CSVEEGQNQPQHF; cdr3_nt: TGCAGCGTTGAGGAGGGTCAGAATCAGCCCCAGCATTTT
j_call: TRBJ2-3; v_call: TRBV7-6; cdr3_length: 17; d_call: NA; clone_size: NA; cdr3_aa: CASSLLGLALSTDTQYF; cdr3_nt: TGTGCCAGCAGCTTATTGGGCCTAGCCCTTAGCACAGATACGCAGTATTTT
j_call: TRBJ2-2; v_call: TRBV6-5; cdr3_length: 14; d_call: TRBD1; clone_size: NA; cdr3_aa: CASSRTGGTGELFF; cdr3_nt: TGTGCCAGCAGTCGGACAGGGGGCACCGGGGAGCTGTTTTTT
j_call: TRBJ2-7; v_call: TRBV7-3; cdr3_length: 19; d_call: NA; clone_size: NA; cdr3_aa: CASSLKGPSGTHGPYEQYF; cdr3_nt: TGTGCCAGCAGCTTAAAGGGCCCCTCCGGGACCCACGGCCCCTACGAGCAGTACTTC
j_call: TRBJ2-1; v_call: TRBV6-5; cdr3_length: 14; d_call: TRBD2; clone_size: NA; cdr3_aa: CASRSSGRNNEQFF; cdr3_nt: TGTGCCAGCAGATCTAGCGGGAGGAACAATGAGCAGTTCTTC
j_call: TRBJ1-4; v_call: TRBV6-1; cdr3_length: 16; d_call: TRBD1; clone_size: NA; cdr3_aa: CASSEKGAVTNEKLFF; cdr3_nt: TGTGCCAGCAGTGAAAAGGGGGCCGTAACTAATGAAAAACTGTTTTTT
j_call: TRBJ2-7; v_call: TRBV10-3; cdr3_length: 13; d_call: TRBD1; clone_size: NA; cdr3_aa: CAISGQPRYEQYF; cdr3_nt: TGTGCCATCTCGGGACAGCCTCGGTACGAGCAGTACTTC
j_call: TRBJ2-1; v_call: TRBV6-5; cdr3_length: 15; d_call: NA; clone_size: many; cdr3_aa: CASSYAPGGTNEQFF; cdr3_nt: TGTGCCAGCAGTTACGCTCCCGGAGGGACCAATGAGCAGTTCTTC
j_call: TRBJ2-5; v_call: TRBV2; cdr3_length: 11; d_call: TRBD1; clone_size: many; cdr3_aa: CASGRTGRWDF; cdr3_nt: TGTGCCAGCGGACGGACAGGGCGCTGGGACTTC
j_call: TRBJ2-5; v_call: TRBV5-1; cdr3_length: 15; d_call: TRBD2; clone_size: NA; cdr3_aa: CASSPAGTTIETQYF; cdr3_nt: TGCGCCAGCAGCCCTGCGGGGACTACCATAGAGACCCAGTACTTC
j_call: TRBJ2-2; v_call: TRBV7-7; cdr3_length: 14; d_call: NA; clone_size: NA; cdr3_aa: CASSLGGLDGELFF; cdr3_nt: TGTGCTAGCAGCTTGGGGGGTTTGGACGGGGAGCTGTTTTTT
j_call: TRBJ2-1; v_call: TRBV4-1; cdr3_length: 16; d_call: TRBD2; clone_size: NA; cdr3_aa: CASSQDWLAGGNEQFF; cdr3_nt: TGCGCCAGCAGCCAAGATTGGCTAGCGGGAGGCAATGAGCAGTTCTTC
j_call: TRBJ2-3; v_call: TRBV6-1; cdr3_length: 14; d_call: TRBD2; clone_size: NA; cdr3_aa: CASTQRESTDTQYF; cdr3_nt: TGTGCCAGCACCCAGCGGGAGAGCACAGATACGCAGTATTTT
j_call: TRBJ1-5; v_call: TRBV27; cdr3_length: 15; d_call: TRBD1; clone_size: NA; cdr3_aa: CASSFWGQGDQPQHF; cdr3_nt: TGTGCCAGCAGTTTTTGGGGACAGGGAGATCAGCCCCAGCATTTT
j_call: TRBJ1-1; v_call: TRBV6-1; cdr3_length: 13; d_call: NA; clone_size: few; cdr3_aa: CASAQGQGTEAFF; cdr3_nt: TGTGCCAGCGCTCAGGGTCAGGGCACTGAAGCTTTCTTT
j_call: TRBJ2-7; v_call: TRBV7-9; cdr3_length: 12; d_call: NA; clone_size: NA; cdr3_aa: CASSFDSYEQYF; cdr3_nt: TGTGCCAGCAGCTTCGATAGCTACGAGCAGTACTTC
j_call: TRBJ2-1; v_call: TRBV19; cdr3_length: 15; d_call: NA; clone_size: NA; cdr3_aa: CASSVQANSYNEQFF; cdr3_nt: TGTGCCAGTAGTGTTCAGGCAAACTCCTACAATGAGCAGTTCTTC
j_call: TRBJ1-5; v_call: TRBV15; cdr3_length: 15; d_call: NA; clone_size: many; cdr3_aa: CATSRDSHRDQPQHF; cdr3_nt: TGTGCCACCAGCAGAGATTCCCACCGAGATCAGCCCCAGCATTTT
j_call: TRBJ2-7; v_call: TRBV5-1; cdr3_length: 15; d_call: TRBD2; clone_size: NA; cdr3_aa: CASSLAGGRVYEQYF; cdr3_nt: TGCGCCAGCAGCTTGGCCGGCGGGAGAGTCTACGAGCAGTACTTC
j_call: TRBJ2-3; v_call: TRBV29-1; cdr3_length: 15; d_call: TRBD2; clone_size: NA; cdr3_aa: CSVGLAGVRSDTQYF; cdr3_nt: TGCAGCGTTGGGCTAGCGGGAGTTAGGTCAGATACGCAGTATTTT
j_call: TRBJ1-4; v_call: TRBV28; cdr3_length: 16; d_call: NA; clone_size: once; cdr3_aa: CASSSPRTVLNEKLFF; cdr3_nt: TGTGCCAGCAGTTCCCCCCGGACAGTGCTTAATGAAAAACTGTTTTTT
j_call: TRBJ2-5; v_call: TRBV7-9; cdr3_length: 13; d_call: NA; clone_size: NA; cdr3_aa: CASSLAQEETQYF; cdr3_nt: TGTGCCAGCAGCTTAGCGCAAGAAGAGACCCAGTACTTC